This T cell receptor (beta chain) was captured in a study of early T cells in non-severe SARS-CoV-2 infection. TCRdb recomputed calls from the 5' RACE reads with MiXCR, one row per CDR3 protein. Altogether about 110,000 distinct CDR3 sequences are present, more than 9.5% being singletons, with the ten largest covering around 8%. This clonotype has ten or more counts. V lost 5 bases to trimming and J lost 4 bases, with 9 bases between them. This CDR3 spans 13 amino acids. Looked up from germline, CDR1 is MNHEY and CDR2 is SMNVEV (reference sequence). The chain combines TRBV27 with TRBJ1-5; D not certain. The origin of this receptor is an adult who was a healthcare worker with PCR-confirmed SARS-CoV-2 infection or an uninfected control (not recorded which). The source material was whole blood. The CDR3 DNA reads as TGTGCCAGCAGTCGATCAGATAATCAGCCCCAGCATTTT. It specifies CASSRSDNQPQHF.